One and the same sample provided the 15 T cell receptor beta chains below, sequenced in a study of cytomegalovirus exposure and HLA in healthy donors. 13 Jbeta primers and 60 Vbeta primers were used for the PCR. Here immunoSEQ multiplex PCR was the method, and the copy in TCRdb shows in-frame clones only, minus some. This sample has about 90,000 clones, with more than 65% found just once. Sequencing input: PBMCs. These receptors all stem from a man aged 30 to 45 in good health and CMV-seronegative.

The chain links TRBV19 to TRBJ1-1, with 9 bases identical to TRBD1. V was pared by 8 bases and J by 0 bases, with 7 bases of the junction left unmatched. Germline V gene lookup returns CDR1 LNHDA and CDR2 SQIVND (reference sequence). The CDR3 loop spans 15 amino acids. CDR3 loop: CASGYRGRVNTEAFF. In DNA, the CDR3 is TGTGCCAGTGGGTACAGGGGGCGTGTGAACACTGAAGCTTTCTTT.

The rearrangement joins TRBV19 to TRBJ1-5; D ambiguous. Per germline, CDR1 LNHDA and CDR2 SQIVND (reference sequence). Between the trimmed V and J ends, which lost 9 bases and 2 bases, there was a span of 14 bases. The CDR3 is 14 amino acids. CDR3 residues: CASGGGPGNQPQHF. The CDR3 region has the DNA TGTGCCAGCGGCGGAGGGCCTGGCAATCAGCCCCAGCATTTT.

The rearrangement links TRBV15 to TRBJ1-2, with 11 bases aligning to TRBD1. The CDR3 consists of 15 residues. V was clipped by 1 base and J by 8 bases; unmatched bases: 6. Germline V gene sequence: CDR1 LNHNV, CDR2 YYDKDF (reference sequence). The DNA for the CDR3 is TGTGCCACCAGCAGAGCCGGACAGGGGGCGAGCGGCTACACCTTC. This gives the protein CATSRAGQGASGYTF.

The table lists this clone with a count of one. This chain joins TRBV7-3 and TRBJ1-1; 7 nucleotides line up with TRBD1. With 5 bases clipped from V and 3 bases from J, the junction kept 3 bases outside the gene matches. The CDR3 consists of 13 residues. Germline values: CDR1 SGHTA, CDR2 FQGTGA. The DNA of the CDR3 is TGTGCCAGCAGCCCCCAGGGGGACACTGAAGCTTTCTTT. The encoded protein is CASSPQGDTEAFF.

This rearrangement joins TRBV5-8 to TRBJ2-7, with TRBD1 as a possible D gene (6 bases). CDR1 and CDR2 from the germline V gene are SGHTS and YDEGEE. The CDR3 runs to 18 residues. V lost 2 bases, J lost 2 bases, and 23 bases lay in between. In DNA, the CDR3 is TGTGCCAGCAGCTTTGAAGTGGGGGCAGCCGCGTCCCCCTACGAGCAGTACTTC. It yields the protein CASSFEVGAAASPYEQYF.

This clone has more than one count but fewer than ten. The gene calls are TRBV9 and TRBJ1-6, with 8 bases lining up with TRBD1. Unmatched junction bases numbered 6, after V lost 3 bases and J lost 7 bases. This CDR3 comprises 15 residues. Looked up from germline, CDR1 is SGDLS and CDR2 is YYNGEE. This CDR3 is CASSGRTGTNSPLHF. CDR3 nucleotides: TGTGCCAGCAGCGGACGGACAGGGACGAATTCACCCCTCCACTTT.

This clone was detected only once. V and J are TRBV9 and TRBJ2-5, with 8 bases that match TRBD1. CDR1 and CDR2 (germline): SGDLS, YYNGEE. The CDR3 loop spans 15 amino acids. The V segment lost 2 bases and the J segment 5 bases; nucleotides outside the gene matches: 8. The CDR3 protein is CASSVGQAYGETQYF. The CDR3 region has the DNA TGTGCCAGCAGCGTGGGACAGGCGTACGGCGAGACCCAGTACTTC.

The chain has TRBV2 and TRBJ1-1, with D possibly TRBD1 on 5 matching bases. Deletions cut 4 bases from V and 1 base from J, with 10 bases between. Germline V lookup: CDR1 SNHLY, CDR2 FYNNEI. This CDR3 is built from 14 residues. The CDR3 region is CASSASRGNTEAFF. CDR3 nucleotides: TGTGCCAGCAGTGCAAGTAGGGGGAACACTGAAGCTTTCTTT. Looking up the rest from reference TRBV2 and TRBJ1-1 gives the full variable domain: EPEVTQTPSHQVTQMGQEVILRCVPISNHLYFYWYRQILGQKVEFLVSFYNNEISEKSEIFDDQFSVERPDGSNFTLKIRSTKLEDSAMYFCASSASRGNTEAFFGQGTRLTVV.

This chain links TRBV7-8 with TRBJ2-7; 8 nucleotides match TRBD1. The CDR3 sequence is 15 residues long. V shed 5 bases, J shed 0 bases, and the junction held 6 bases outside the gene matches. Germline-derived CDR1 and CDR2 are SGHVS and FQNEAQ. In DNA form, the CDR3 reads TGTGCCAGCAGCCCCCGACAGGGGCCCTCCTACGAGCAGTACTTC. Its translation: CASSPRQGPSYEQYF.

The chain employs TRBV27 and TRBJ1-5; D might be TRBD1 (5 bases). Between the trimmed V and J ends, which lost 2 bases and 2 bases, there was a span of 7 bases. Germline V lookup: CDR1 MNHEY, CDR2 SMNVEV (reference sequence). This CDR3 is 14 amino acids long. The CDR3 protein is CASSLIRGNQPQHF. The CDR3 DNA is TGTGCCAGCAGTTTAATCAGGGGCAATCAGCCCCAGCATTTT.

The chain recombines TRBV18 with TRBJ2-1, with TRBD2 identical over 9 bases. This CDR3 region has 17 residues. The germline gives CDR1 KGHSH, CDR2 LQKENI. Trimming at V came to 2 bases and at J to 2 bases, leaving 7 bases not matched to a gene. The CDR3 region is CASSPSTSGGTYNEQFF. DNA for the CDR3: TGTGCCAGCTCACCATCGACTAGCGGAGGGACCTACAATGAGCAGTTCTTC.

The rearrangement links TRBV23-1 to TRBJ1-5; 9 nucleotides line up with TRBD1. Being an ORF, TRBV23-1 has a function that is uncertain. The CDR3 contains 17 residues. Trimming at V came to 0 bases and at J to 0 bases, leaving 3 bases not matched to a gene. The CDR3 sequence: CASSQSGDRDSNQPQHF. CDR3 nucleotides: TGCGCCAGCAGTCAATCAGGGGACAGGGATAGCAATCAGCCCCAGCATTTT.

V usage is TRBV28 and J usage is TRBJ1-5; 7 nucleotides line up with TRBD1. The germline V gene encodes CDR1 MDHEN and CDR2 SYDVKM. There are 14 residues in the CDR3. With 7 bases clipped from V and 5 bases from J, the junction kept 8 bases outside the gene matches. CDR3 protein: CASIRDQGDQPQHF. DNA for the CDR3: TGTGCCAGCATTAGGGATCAGGGGGATCAGCCCCAGCATTTT.

V gene TRBV28 combines with J gene TRBJ2-7, with a tentative D call TRBD1 (7 bases). The CDR3 sequence is 13 residues long. The germline V gene has CDR1 MDHEN and CDR2 SYDVKM. Trimming removed 6 bases at V and 3 bases at J, with 12 bases between. The CDR3 loop reads CASSLQGGYEQYF. CDR3 DNA: TGTGCCAGCAGCCTTCAGGGGGGCTACGAGCAGTACTTC.

The chain combines TRBV5-6 with TRBJ1-4, with TRBD1 as a possible D gene (5 bases). Deletions cut 4 bases from V and 3 bases from J, with 13 bases between. The germline V gene has CDR1 SGHDT and CDR2 YYEEEE. The CDR3 runs to 15 residues. This CDR3 reads CASSRTGEANEKLFF. The CDR3 DNA reads as TGTGCCAGCAGCAGAACAGGCGAGGCTAATGAAAAACTGTTTTTT.